Listed below are T cell receptor beta chains from one sample, sequenced in a study of blood T cell repertoires in COVID-19. This table comes from immunoSEQ multiplex PCR, and its TCRdb copy is limited to in-frame clones, with some not included. The table includes some 160,000 clones, about 85% detected once. Material for sequencing was PBMCs or T cells enriched from blood (not recorded which). These receptors originate from a woman in her thirties or forties who had recovered from COVID-19. CDR3s include the opening cysteine and the closing phenylalanine or tryptophan. D genes are given only for firm matches. Only part of the rows carry a size: once, few, many, or a class if the clone is expanded.

D	V	size	J	DNA	CDR3
-	TRBV11-2	-	TRBJ1-1	TGTGCCAGCAGCTTGGGGGGGCACACTGAAGCTTTCTTT	CASSLGGHTEAFF
TRBD2	TRBV5-6	few	TRBJ2-2	TGTGCCAGCAGCTCATTAGCGGGGGGGCTAAGCACCGGGGAGCTGTTTTTT	CASSSLAGGLSTGELFF
TRBD2	TRBV11-2	-	TRBJ2-7	TGTGCCAGCAGCTTAGAGGCGGGAGGTTGGTACGAGCAGTACTTC	CASSLEAGGWYEQYF
TRBD1	TRBV15	few	TRBJ1-2	TGTGCCACCAGCAGAGCGCCGGGACAGATGACGGATGGCTACACCTTC	CATSRAPGQMTDGYTF
-	TRBV4-1	-	TRBJ1-2	TGCGCCAGCAGCTTGGGTCAACAGGTGGATGGGGGCTACACCTTC	CASSLGQQVDGGYTF
TRBD2	TRBV9	-	TRBJ2-6	TGTGCCAGCAGGAGCGGGAGGGCCGGTACTGGGGCCAACGTCCTGACTTTC	CASRSGRAGTGANVLTF
-	TRBV30	-	TRBJ1-2	TGTGCCTGGAGTGTGAGTGGCTATGGCTACACCTTC	CAWSVSGYGYTF
-	TRBV2	-	TRBJ1-2	TGTGCCAGCAGTGAAAGGGGGTATGGCTACACCTTC	CASSERGYGYTF
TRBD1	TRBV18	-	TRBJ1-4	TGTGCCAGCTCCCAAGGGGGCGTCTTCGGAACTAATGAAAAACTGTTTTTT	CASSQGGVFGTNEKLFF
TRBD2	TRBV7-9	-	TRBJ2-1	TGTGCCAGCAGTCTACCCTCGGCGGGAGGGTATAGCTCCTACAATGAGCAGTTCTTC	CASSLPSAGGYSSYNEQFF
TRBD2	TRBV27	-	TRBJ2-7	TGTGCCAGCGGGCTAGCGGGAGGGCCCGGGGAGCAGTACTTC	CASGLAGGPGEQYF
-	TRBV18	-	TRBJ2-5	TGTGCCAGCTCACCAGAGGGGACCCAGTACTTC	CASSPEGTQYF
TRBD1	TRBV30	-	TRBJ2-7	TGTGCCTGGAGTGGAGGGACAGGGGGGTACGAGCAGTACTTC	CAWSGGTGGYEQYF
-	TRBV9	-	TRBJ2-2	TGTGCCAGCAGCGTAGGAGGGAAGCCTTCGAACACCGGGGAGCTGTTTTTT	CASSVGGKPSNTGELFF
-	TRBV19	-	TRBJ1-5	TGTGCCAGTAGTGAAAGACAGTATAGCAATCAGCCCCAGCATTTT	CASSERQYSNQPQHF
-	TRBV18	-	TRBJ2-7	TGTGCCAGCTCACCCCAGGGGTCCTCCTACGAGCAGTACTTC	CASSPQGSSYEQYF
TRBD2	TRBV10-3	-	TRBJ2-3	TGTGCCATCAGCCCGACCGGGACTAGCGGGAGATATTCTAGCACAGATACGCAGTATTTT	CAISPTGTSGRYSSTDTQYF
-	TRBV3-1/TRBV3-2	-	TRBJ1-1	TGTGCCAGCAGCCAAGATAACCCAGGGGACACTGAAGCTTTCTTT	CASSQDNPGDTEAFF
-	TRBV19	-	TRBJ2-5	TGTGCCAGTAGTGTTCGAGAGACCCAGTACTTC	CASSVRETQYF
-	TRBV3-1/TRBV3-2	few	TRBJ1-1	TGTGCCAGCAGCCACCATCAGGGGGAAGCTTTCTTT	CASSHHQGEAFF
TRBD1	TRBV2	-	TRBJ1-5	TGTGCCAGCACCCTAGGGGACAGTCTCAATCAGCCCCAGCATTTT	CASTLGDSLNQPQHF
TRBD1	TRBV29-1	-	TRBJ2-1	TGCAGCGCCGCGGACAGGGACGCCTACAATGAGCAGTTCTTC	CSAADRDAYNEQFF
-	TRBV11-2	-	TRBJ1-5	TGTGCCAGCAGCTATTCGGACAGCGGCAATCAGCCCCAGCATTTT	CASSYSDSGNQPQHF
-	TRBV11-2	-	TRBJ1-6	TGTGCCAGCAGCCGTTTAGGGGAAGTAAGTTCACCCCTCCACTTT	CASSRLGEVSSPLHF
-	TRBV7-6	-	TRBJ2-3	TGTGCCAGCAGCTTAGGGAGGGATCCAGATACGCAGTATTTT	CASSLGRDPDTQYF
-	TRBV5-4	-	TRBJ2-1	TGTGCCAGCAGCTTGGAAGCGCTTGAGCAGTTCTTC	CASSLEALEQFF
TRBD1	TRBV7-6	few	TRBJ2-7	TGTGCCAGCAGCCCCCGACAGGGGTCCAACGAGCAGTACTTC	CASSPRQGSNEQYF
TRBD1	TRBV27	-	TRBJ1-4	TGTGCCAGCAGTTTGTCAGGGGGTTACGAAAAACTGTTTTTT	CASSLSGGYEKLFF
-	TRBV25-1	-	TRBJ1-1	TGTGCCAGCAGTGATAATCCTGCGGGGCCTAACCCTGAAGCTTTCTTT	CASSDNPAGPNPEAFF
-	TRBV10-1	-	TRBJ1-6	TGCGCCAGCAGCGCAGGGCGAAATTCACCCCTCCACTTT	CASSAGRNSPLHF
-	TRBV19	-	TRBJ2-2	TGTGCCAGTAGTAGGGCAAACGCTCCCGGGGAGCTGTTTTTT	CASSRANAPGELFF
TRBD1	TRBV5-6	-	TRBJ1-3	TGTGCCAGCAGCTTTGACAGGGGGAACTCTGGAAACACCATATATTTT	CASSFDRGNSGNTIYF
TRBD2	TRBV6-5	-	TRBJ2-2	TGTGCCAGCAGTTACCGCGCTAGCGGGAACACCGGGGAGCTGTTTTTT	CASSYRASGNTGELFF
-	TRBV7-9	-	TRBJ2-7	TGTGCCAGCGGACTAAAAGTCTACGAGCAGTACTTC	CASGLKVYEQYF
TRBD2	TRBV12-5	-	TRBJ2-3	TGTGCTAGTGGTTTCGCCCCCCTAGCGGGAGTACGGGATACGCAGTATTTT	CASGFAPLAGVRDTQYF
TRBD1	TRBV7-9	-	TRBJ1-5	TGTGCCAGCAGCTTAGAATGGGACAGGGGCAGCAATCAGCCCCAGCATTTT	CASSLEWDRGSNQPQHF
TRBD2	TRBV28	-	TRBJ2-7	TGTGCCAGCACCGGACTAGCGGGGGGAGATTACGAGCAGTACTTC	CASTGLAGGDYEQYF
-	TRBV13	-	TRBJ2-1	TGTGCCAGCAGCCCTACGTCCTACAATGAGCAGTTCTTC	CASSPTSYNEQFF
-	TRBV4-1	-	TRBJ1-3	TGCGCCAGCAGCCAAGCAGAGACACCTGGAAACACCATATATTTT	CASSQAETPGNTIYF
-	TRBV20-1	-	TRBJ2-3	TGCAGTGCTAGTACGGGGTCCGCAGATACGCAGTATTTT	CSASTGSADTQYF
TRBD1	TRBV20-1	-	TRBJ1-5	TGCAGTGCTAGTCCGCAGGGGGCGGGGAACCCTAGCAATCAGCCCCAGCATTTT	CSASPQGAGNPSNQPQHF
TRBD1	TRBV24-1	-	TRBJ2-3	TGTGCCACCAGTGAGCCCGGACAGGGGATCGGTACAGATACGCAGTATTTT	CATSEPGQGIGTDTQYF
TRBD1	TRBV18	-	TRBJ2-2	TGTGCCAGCTCACCGGGACAGGGCAACACCGGGGAGCTGTTTTTT	CASSPGQGNTGELFF
TRBD1	TRBV11-3	once	TRBJ2-2	TGTGCCAGCAGCCTAAGTGCAGAGGGGGCGGCCGGGGAGCTGTTTTTT	CASSLSAEGAAGELFF
-	TRBV29-1	once	TRBJ2-7	TGCAGCGCCCGGACAGCGGGAAGCTCCTACGAGCAGTACTTC	CSARTAGSSYEQYF
TRBD1	TRBV7-9	few	TRBJ2-7	TGTGCCAGCACCTTTTCCGGGACAGGGGGCGACGAGCAGTACTTC	CASTFSGTGGDEQYF
-	TRBV19	-	TRBJ1-1	TGTGCCAGTAGTATTGCTCTGGCCTACACTGAAGCTTTCTTT	CASSIALAYTEAFF
-	TRBV10-3	-	TRBJ2-7	TGTGCCATCTGGGACACCGACCTTGGGGAGCAGTACTTC	CAIWDTDLGEQYF
TRBD1	TRBV30	once	TRBJ1-1	TGTGCCTGGACCAAGGACAGGGGCACTGAAGCTTTCTTT	CAWTKDRGTEAFF
TRBD1	TRBV2	-	TRBJ2-1	TGTGCCACCACGACAGGGATGGGCGATGAGCAGTTCTTC	CATTTGMGDEQFF